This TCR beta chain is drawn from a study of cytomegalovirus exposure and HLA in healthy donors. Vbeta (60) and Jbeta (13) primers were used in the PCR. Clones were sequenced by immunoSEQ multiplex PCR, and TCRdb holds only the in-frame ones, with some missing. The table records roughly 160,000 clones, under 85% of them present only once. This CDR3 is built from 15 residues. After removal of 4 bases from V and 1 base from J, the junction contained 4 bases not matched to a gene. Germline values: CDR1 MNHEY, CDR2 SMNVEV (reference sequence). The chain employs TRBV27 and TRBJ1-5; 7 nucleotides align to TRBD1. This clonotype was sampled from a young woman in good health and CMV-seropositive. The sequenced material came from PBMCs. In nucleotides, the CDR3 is TGTGCCAGCAGTTCACAGGGGAACAGCAATCAGCCCCAGCATTTT. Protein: CASSSQGNSNQPQHF.